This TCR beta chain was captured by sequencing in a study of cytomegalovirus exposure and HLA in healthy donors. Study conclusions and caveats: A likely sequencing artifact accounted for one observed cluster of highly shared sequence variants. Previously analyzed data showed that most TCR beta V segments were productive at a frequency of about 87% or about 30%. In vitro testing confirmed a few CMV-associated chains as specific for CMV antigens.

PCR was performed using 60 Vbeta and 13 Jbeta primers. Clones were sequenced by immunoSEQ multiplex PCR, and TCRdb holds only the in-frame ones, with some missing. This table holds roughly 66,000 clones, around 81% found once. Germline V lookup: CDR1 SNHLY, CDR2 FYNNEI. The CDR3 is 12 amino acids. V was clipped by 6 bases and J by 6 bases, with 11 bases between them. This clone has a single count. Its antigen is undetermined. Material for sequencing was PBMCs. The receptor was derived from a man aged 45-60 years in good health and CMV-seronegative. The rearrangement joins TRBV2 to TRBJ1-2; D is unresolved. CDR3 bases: TGTGCCAGCAGGGGCGGGAGGGATGGCTACACCTTC. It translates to CASRGGRDGYTF.